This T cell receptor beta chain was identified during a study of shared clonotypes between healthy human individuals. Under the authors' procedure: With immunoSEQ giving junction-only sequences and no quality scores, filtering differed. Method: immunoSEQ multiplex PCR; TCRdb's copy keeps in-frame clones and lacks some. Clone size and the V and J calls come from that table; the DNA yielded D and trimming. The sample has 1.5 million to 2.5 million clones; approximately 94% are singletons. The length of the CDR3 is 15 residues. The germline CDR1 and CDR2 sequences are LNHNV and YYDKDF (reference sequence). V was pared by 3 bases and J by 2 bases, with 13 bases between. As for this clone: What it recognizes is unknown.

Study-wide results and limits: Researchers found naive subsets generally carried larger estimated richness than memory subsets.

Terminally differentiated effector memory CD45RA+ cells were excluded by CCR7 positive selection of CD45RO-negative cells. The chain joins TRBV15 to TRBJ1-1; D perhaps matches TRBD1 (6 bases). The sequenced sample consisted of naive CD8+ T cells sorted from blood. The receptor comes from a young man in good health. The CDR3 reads CATSSGGQFNTEAFF. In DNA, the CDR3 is TGTGCCACCAGCAGTGGAGGACAGTTCAACACTGAAGCTTTCTTT.